Each of the 16 T cell receptor beta chains below was sequenced from the same sample in a study of CD8 T cells in Susac syndrome. About 0.5 to 1 ug RNA was reverse transcribed with random hexamers. From the immunoSEQ multiplex PCR reads, TCRdb called clonotypes with MiXCR, one entry per CDR3 protein. Seen here are 200,000 to 250,000 distinct CDR3 sequences, about 95% observed once, and the top ten hold about 0.14%. The sequencing input was CD4+ T cells from PBMCs. Receptors were obtained from a human donor with Susac syndrome.

The CDR3 loop is CASSLKGQPQHF. The DNA of the CDR3 is TGTGCCAGCAGCTTAAAGGGTCAGCCCCAGCATTTT. V and J are TRBV7-2 and TRBJ1-5; no definite D call. The V gene's germline CDR1 is SGHTA and CDR2 FQGNSA. V shed 2 bases and J shed 6 bases, with 5 bases lying between them. This CDR3 contains 12 residues.

The chain links TRBV9 to TRBJ1-1; D call uncertain. This CDR3 is 14 amino acids long. Germline CDR1 reads SGDLS; CDR2 reads YYNGEE. Trimming removed 0 bases from V and 4 bases from J, with 10 bases in between. CDR3 coding DNA: TGTGCCAGCAGCGTAGTTGACCGCGCCACTGAAGCTTTCTTT. This gives the protein CASSVVDRATEAFF.

This rearrangement joins TRBV4-3 to TRBJ1-2, with TRBD1 as a possible D gene (6 bases). Germline V gene sequence: CDR1 LGHNA, CDR2 YSLEER. This CDR3 is built from 16 residues. Trimming removed 3 bases at V and 4 bases at J, with 18 bases between. The CDR3 spells CASSHANAGGAYGYTF. CDR3 in DNA: TGCGCCAGCAGCCATGCCAACGCTGGGGGGGCCTATGGCTACACCTTC.

The J gene is TRBJ1-2, the V gene TRBV6-6, with TRBD1 as a possible D gene (5 bases). The CDR3 is 12 amino acids. The V gene's germline CDR1 is MNHNY and CDR2 SVGAGI (reference sequence). With 5 bases removed from V and 8 bases from J, the gap between germline ends came to 12 bases. CDR3 in DNA: TGTGCCAGCAGTCCCGACAGTCAAGGCTACACCTTC. The encoded protein is CASSPDSQGYTF.

The J gene is TRBJ1-6, the V gene TRBV20-1; 7 bases fit TRBD1. The CDR3 is 14 residues long. Trimming cost V 4 bases and J 5 bases; bases outside gene matches: 5. Per the germline V gene, CDR1 is DFQATT and CDR2 is SNEGSKA (reference sequence). In DNA, the CDR3 is TGCAGTGCTACCGGGACAGTTAATAATTCACCCCTCCACTTT. Residues: CSATGTVNNSPLHF.

The CDR3 spells CASAPLGIVSPLHF. Here the CDR3 DNA reads TGTGCCAGTGCGCCCTTGGGGATTGTTTCACCCCTCCACTTT. This chain uses TRBV10-3 with TRBJ1-6; D remains ambiguous. Germline CDR1 reads ENHRY; CDR2 reads SYGVKD. This CDR3 is 14 amino acids long. V lost 10 bases and J 9 bases, leaving 19 bases between the germline ends.

The chain has TRBV20-1 and TRBJ2-1; TRBD2 matches 9 bases. The J segment lost 8 bases and the V segment lost 0 bases, leaving 5 bases of the junction unmatched. There are 14 residues in the CDR3. Germline CDR1 reads DFQATT; CDR2 reads SNEGSKA (reference sequence). This CDR3 reads CSAREGGGAHEQFF. The CDR3 nucleotides read TGCAGTGCTAGAGAAGGCGGGGGGGCCCATGAGCAGTTCTTC.

The J gene is TRBJ1-5, the V gene TRBV29-1; possibly TRBD1 for D (5 bases). Germline-derived CDR1 and CDR2 are SQVTM and ANQGSEA. The germline V and J ends were trimmed by 4 bases and 7 bases, with 14 bases remaining between them. The CDR3 spans 13 residues. CDR3 coding DNA: TGCAGCGTTGTGATGGGTGGGGACCAGCCCCAGCATTTT. This gives the protein CSVVMGGDQPQHF.

The V and J genes are TRBV5-4 and TRBJ2-7, with 8 positions matching TRBD1. Germline loops: CDR1 SGHNT, CDR2 YYREEE (reference sequence). J gave up 7 bases and V 5 bases, and 8 bases lay outside the gene matches. This CDR3 comprises 13 residues. The CDR3 nucleotides are TGTGCCAGCAGATCGGACAGGGCCTTGGAGCAGTACTTC. It is translated as CASRSDRALEQYF.

The CDR3 region has the DNA TGTGCCAGCCAGATGGGCGGAGGCCTCAATGAGCAGTTCTTC. Translation: CASQMGGGLNEQFF. This chain connects TRBV6-5 to TRBJ2-1, with D possibly TRBD2 on 5 matching bases. Between the trimmed V and J ends, which lost 8 bases and 6 bases, there was a span of 17 bases. This CDR3 has 14 residues. From germline, CDR1 is MNHEY and CDR2 SVGAGI.

V usage is TRBV6-2 or TRBV6-3 and J usage is TRBJ1-1; 8 bases are shared with TRBD1. After removal of 11 bases from V and 3 bases from J, the junction contained 14 bases not matched to a gene. CDR1 and CDR2 from the germline V gene are MNHEY and SVGEGT. The CDR3 loop spans 15 amino acids. The CDR3 sequence: CAGRTGGKGDTEAFF. The CDR3 DNA follows: TGTGCCGGACGCACAGGGGGAAAGGGGGACACTGAAGCTTTCTTT.

The chain couples TRBV30 to TRBJ1-6; possible D gene TRBD1, 6 bases. Looked up from germline, CDR1 is GTSNPN and CDR2 is SVGIG (reference sequence). V was cut by 6 bases and J by 9 bases, with 15 bases left in between. There are 13 residues in the CDR3. CDR3 amino acids: CACPQGLGSPLHF. The CDR3 DNA is TGTGCCTGCCCTCAGGGGTTGGGTTCACCCCTCCACTTT.

The chain has TRBV6-1 and TRBJ2-3; no firm D call. The CDR3 extends over 12 amino acids. V dropped 2 bases and J dropped 10 bases, with 10 bases sitting between them. Germline V lookup: CDR1 MNHNS, CDR2 SASEGT. The CDR3 coding sequence is TGTGCCAGCAGTGAAAGGTGGGGTTCGCAGTATTTT. As protein: CASSERWGSQYF.

For the CDR3, the DNA is TGCAGTGCTAGAGTAGGAGATACGCAGTATTTT. Its translation is CSARVGDTQYF. The chain couples TRBV20-1 to TRBJ2-3; D is unclear. The germline V gene has CDR1 DFQATT and CDR2 SNEGSKA (reference sequence). This CDR3 spans 11 amino acids. With 1 base removed from V and 5 bases from J, the gap between germline ends came to 4 bases.

This clonotype has just one count. V usage is TRBV7-2 and J usage is TRBJ2-7, with D unresolved. CDR1 and CDR2 (germline): SGHTA, FQGNSA. Deletions cut 0 bases from V and 2 bases from J, with 11 bases between. The CDR3 is 15 amino acids. The CDR3 loop is CASSLAVALAYEQYF. The CDR3 coding sequence is TGTGCCAGCAGCTTAGCGGTAGCCCTGGCCTACGAGCAGTACTTC.

In DNA, the CDR3 is TGTGCCAGCACCTACCCTGGTATCCAAGAGACCCAGTACTTC. The encoded protein is CASTYPGIQETQYF. The chain joins TRBV7-2 to TRBJ2-5, with D unresolved. Germline CDR1 SGHTA, CDR2 FQGNSA. This CDR3 has 14 amino acids. V was pared by 7 bases and J by 1 base, with 13 bases between. Full variable domain (outside the CDR3, taken from reference TRBV7-2 and TRBJ2-5): GAGVSQSPSNKVTEKGKDVELRCDPISGHTALYWYRQSLGQGLEFLIYFQGNSAPDKSGLPSDRFSAERTGGSVSTLTIQRTQQEDSAVYLCASTYPGIQETQYFGPGTRLLVL.